Following are 13 T cell receptor beta chains from one sample sequenced in a study of T cell changes during pregnancy in multiple sclerosis. The table came from immunoSEQ multiplex PCR; TCRdb's copy has only in-frame clones and leaves some out. The sample includes tens of thousands of clones, over 75% seen only once; the top ten take 10% to 12%. The sample was CD8+ T cells from peripheral blood mononuclear cells, taken in the third trimester of pregnancy. These receptors were collected from a female donor with multiple sclerosis, enrolled in a pregnancy study.

The chain links TRBV10-3 to TRBJ2-2; 15 bases match TRBD2. V was clipped by 6 bases and J by 4 bases; unmatched bases: 6. CDR3 size: 17 residues. The germline gives CDR1 ENHRY, CDR2 SYGVKD. As DNA, the CDR3 is TGTGCCATCAGGGTCGGACTAGCGGGGGGGCCCACCGGGGAGCTGTTTTTT. Translating it yields CAIRVGLAGGPTGELFF.

The rearrangement uses TRBV9 and TRBJ2-2, with 8 bases identical to TRBD2. This CDR3 has 15 residues. Trimming at V came to 1 base and at J to 6 bases, leaving 5 bases not matched to a gene. The germline V gene has CDR1 SGDLS and CDR2 YYNGEE. The CDR3 DNA sequence: TGTGCCAGCAGCGTATCAAGCGGGGGTGCCGGGGAGCTGTTTTTT. Its translation: CASSVSSGGAGELFF. The variable domain in full, completed from reference TRBV9 and TRBJ2-2, reads DSGVTQTPKHLITATGQRVTLRCSPRSGDLSVYWYQQSLDQGLQFLIQYYNGEERAKGNILERFSAQQFPDLHSELNLSSLELGDSALYFCASSVSSGGAGELFFGEGSRLTVL.

The V gene is TRBV27, the J gene TRBJ2-2; 7 bases are shared with TRBD2. Germline lookup yields CDR1 MNHEY and CDR2 SMNVEV (reference sequence). CDR3 size: 16 residues. The ends lost 5 bases at V and 3 bases at J; junction bases unmatched: 9. The CDR3 protein is CASSPPGLLYTGELFF. The CDR3 DNA follows: TGTGCCAGCAGTCCTCCGGGACTACTTTACACCGGGGAGCTGTTTTTT.

V gene TRBV9 combines with J gene TRBJ2-1, with TRBD2 matching 8 bases. The V gene's germline CDR1 is SGDLS and CDR2 YYNGEE. J lost 7 bases, V lost 0 bases, and 9 bases had no gene match. This CDR3 is built from 16 residues. The CDR3 coding sequence is TGTGCCAGCAGCGTAGGGTCGGGAGGGCCAGGAAATGAGCAGTTCTTC. It specifies CASSVGSGGPGNEQFF.

This chain joins TRBV2 and TRBJ2-1; D is unresolved. In germline, CDR1 is SNHLY, CDR2 FYNNEI. The V end lost 3 bases, the J end lost 14 bases, and 14 bases lay between the germline ends. The CDR3 covers 12 residues. Written as DNA, the CDR3 is TGTGCCAGCAGTGATGTAAGCCCCGAGGAGTTCTTC. As protein: CASSDVSPEEFF.

The chain uses TRBV13 and TRBJ1-4, with D unresolved. The CDR3 is made up of 14 amino acids. V lost 4 bases and J lost 0, with 6 bases in between. Germline V lookup: CDR1 PRHDT, CDR2 FYEKMQ (reference sequence). The DNA for the CDR3 is TGTGCCAGCAGCTACGGTGCAACTAATGAAAAACTGTTTTTT. Protein product: CASSYGATNEKLFF. Drawing the rest from reference TRBV13 and TRBJ1-4, the complete variable domain is AAGVIQSPRHLIKEKRETATLKCYPIPRHDTVYWYQQGPGQDPQFLISFYEKMQSDKGSIPDRFSAQQFSDYHSELNMSSLELGDSALYFCASSYGATNEKLFFGSGTQLSVL.

This clone was seen once. V and J are TRBV4-1 and TRBJ2-1; 12 bases match TRBD2. Germline assignment: CDR1 MGHRA and CDR2 YSYEKL. The CDR3 runs 16 residues. After removal of 4 bases from V and 1 base from J, the junction contained 2 bases not matched to a gene. CDR3 coding DNA: TGCGCCAGCAGCCTAGGACTAGCGGGGTCCTACAATGAGCAGTTCTTC. Protein: CASSLGLAGSYNEQFF.

CDR3 amino acids: CASSDPWNRGFNYGYTF. The CDR3 bases are TGTGCCAGCAGTGACCCCTGGAACAGGGGTTTCAACTATGGCTACACCTTC. This sequence joins TRBV6-1 and TRBJ1-2, with 7 bases identical to TRBD1. J was trimmed by 2 bases and V by 3 bases; bases with no gene match: 12. CDR1 is MNHNS and CDR2 is SASEGT in the germline V gene. The CDR3 covers 17 residues.

Comment on this clone: Other DNA sequences in the sample encode the same CDR3. The rearrangement links TRBV6-4 to TRBJ2-3; 8 bases are shared with TRBD2. CDR3 length equals 16 residues. Per germline, CDR1 MRHNA and CDR2 SNTAGT. The V and J ends lost 0 bases and 0 bases, in that order; junction bases with no gene match: 2. The CDR3 loop reads CASSDSAGGSTDTQYF. DNA of the CDR3: TGTGCCAGCAGTGACTCGGCGGGGGGAAGCACAGATACGCAGTATTTT.

This chain uses TRBV11-2 with TRBJ1-2; no firm D call. Germline-derived CDR1 and CDR2 are SGHAT and FQNNGV. V was pared by 5 bases and J by 3 bases, with 4 bases between. The CDR3 length is 11 residues. In nucleotides, the CDR3 is TGTGCCAGCAGCACTTACTATGGCTACACCTTC. Amino acid sequence: CASSTYYGYTF.

The gene calls are TRBV6-5 and TRBJ2-7; 11 positions match TRBD1. Germline V gene sequence: CDR1 MNHEY, CDR2 SVGAGI. Trimming took 0 bases from V and 2 from J; bases not matched to a gene: 3. The CDR3 is 16 amino acids. The DNA of the CDR3 is TGTGCCAGCAGTTACTCCGGGACAGGGGGAACCTACGAGCAGTACTTC. Its protein product is CASSYSGTGGTYEQYF.

The chain combines TRBV11-2 with TRBJ2-3, with 11 positions matching TRBD2. Losses at the gene ends were 0 bases for V and 1 base for J; bases not matched to a gene: 6. CDR1 and CDR2 from the germline V gene are SGHAT and FQNNGV. This CDR3 region has 18 residues. The CDR3 DNA reads TGTGCCAGCAGCTTAGAATCGCTACTAGCGGGGGGCACAGATACGCAGTATTTT. This encodes CASSLESLLAGGTDTQYF. Full variable domain (missing parts from reference TRBV11-2 and TRBJ2-3): EAGVAQSPRYKIIEKRQSVAFWCNPISGHATLYWYQQILGQGPKLLIQFQNNGVVDDSQLPKDRFSAERLKGVDSTLKIQPAKLEDSAVYLCASSLESLLAGGTDTQYFGPGTRLTVL.

V gene TRBV27 combines with J gene TRBJ1-1, with D uncertain. CDR1 MNHEY and CDR2 SMNVEV come from the germline V gene (reference sequence). The V gene lost 0 bases and the J gene lost 1 base, with 6 bases spanning the gap. CDR3 length: 14 amino acids. The DNA for the CDR3 is TGTGCCAGCAGTTTATCATCGGGGAACACTGAAGCTTTCTTT. It is translated as CASSLSSGNTEAFF.